The sequence of this T cell receptor beta chain was determined in a study of T cell responses to AZD1222 COVID-19 vaccine. Whole-study context: Second-dose groups at about 4 or about 12 weeks were pooled. Study results and limitations: When two AZD1222 doses had been given, Spike-specific TCR breadth and depth rose.

This table comes from immunoSEQ multiplex PCR, and its TCRdb copy is limited to in-frame clones, with some not included. The profile covers under 200,000 clones, with around 94% appearing a single time and approximately 0.58% taken by the ten largest. A few counts support this clone. Its antigen is not identified. This sample comprised peripheral blood, obtained on day 0 of AZD1222 vaccination. The sequence came from an adult in good health.

CDR3 loop: CAWLGQGNSPLHF. In nucleotides, the CDR3 is TGTGCCTGGCTAGGACAGGGGAATTCACCCCTCCACTTT. This sequence joins TRBV30 and TRBJ1-6, with 9 nucleotides matching TRBD1. The CDR3 loop spans 13 amino acids. Losses at the gene ends were 5 bases for V and 7 bases for J; bases not matched to a gene: 3. In germline, CDR1 is GTSNPN, CDR2 SVGIG (reference sequence).